The next 27 T cell receptor beta chains were all read from a single sample in a study of cytomegalovirus exposure and HLA in healthy donors. The PCR ran on 60 Vbeta and 13 Jbeta primers. Produced via immunoSEQ multiplex PCR; TCRdb's table is partial and in-frame only. The sample has about 140,000 clones; nearly 80% are singletons. Specimen: PBMCs. These TCRs come from a male donor in good health and CMV-seronegative.

The chain is built from TRBV7-8 and TRBJ2-5; TRBD2 is a possible D gene (6 bases). Trimming removed 4 bases at V and 5 bases at J, with 8 bases between. The CDR3 length is 12 residues. Germline loops: CDR1 SGHVS, CDR2 FQNEAQ. CDR3 nucleotide sequence: TGTGCCAGCAGCTCCAGCGGGGAGACCCAGTACTTC. Translating it yields CASSSSGETQYF.

This clone was found a few times. This sequence joins TRBV29-1 and TRBJ1-1; D is uncertain. The V end was cut by 7 bases, the J end by 0 bases, with 3 bases between. CDR3 length: 10 amino acids. CDR1 and CDR2 from the germline V gene are SQVTM and ANQGSEA. Here the CDR3 reads CSAMNTEAFF. The DNA for the CDR3 is TGCAGCGCCATGAACACTGAAGCTTTCTTT.

The chain links TRBV12-5 to TRBJ2-3; TRBD1 matches at 8 bases. The germline gives CDR1 LGHNT, CDR2 FRNRAP. CDR3 length: 19 residues. Trimming at V came to 2 bases and at J to 4 bases, leaving 17 bases not matched to a gene. CDR3: CASGLTGLRGRVRPDTQYF. The CDR3 DNA sequence: TGTGCTAGTGGTTTGACTGGTCTCAGGGGGCGTGTTCGTCCAGATACGCAGTATTTT.

The chain employs TRBV5-1 and TRBJ1-6; weak D call: TRBD1 (5 bases). The CDR3 loop spans 16 amino acids. Germline V lookup: CDR1 SGHRS, CDR2 YFSETQ. V was pared by 4 bases and J by 5 bases, with 16 bases between. CDR3 in amino acids: CASSPRGGGDNSPLHF. CDR3 nucleotides: TGCGCCAGCAGCCCCCGGGGGGGAGGAGATAATTCACCCCTCCACTTT.

V is TRBV27 and J is TRBJ2-5, with 9 bases lining up with TRBD1. The CDR3 covers 16 residues. CDR1 is MNHEY, CDR2 SMNVEV, per germline (reference sequence). The trim removed 2 bases at V and 4 bases at J, leaving 8 bases unmatched. The CDR3 loop is CASSLSGQGIRETQYF. The CDR3 coding sequence is TGTGCCAGCAGTTTAAGCGGACAGGGGATAAGAGAGACCCAGTACTTC.

V usage is TRBV7-6 and J usage is TRBJ2-3; TRBD2 might be the D (6 bases). This CDR3 region has 14 residues. V gave up 10 bases and J gave up 3 bases, with 17 bases separating them. The germline CDR1 and CDR2 sequences are SGHVS and FNYEAQ. DNA of the CDR3: TGTGCCACTACCCAGGGACTGTCGACAGATACGCAGTATTTT. It codes for CATTQGLSTDTQYF.

CDR3 coding DNA: TGTGCCAGCAGCTTGGAGGTAGCGGGGGGGCCGGGGCAGTACTTC. This sequence encodes CASSLEVAGGPGQYF. V usage is TRBV5-5 and J usage is TRBJ2-7, with 11 nucleotides matching TRBD2. V shed 0 bases, J shed 9 bases, and the junction held 8 bases outside the gene matches. Germline-derived CDR1 and CDR2 are SGHKS and YYEKEE (reference sequence). The CDR3 spans 15 residues.

This clone was counted between two and nine times. The chain recombines TRBV7-2 with TRBJ1-1; D is ambiguous. The germline V gene has CDR1 SGHTA and CDR2 FQGNSA. CDR3 size: 13 residues. Between the trimmed V and J ends, which lost 1 base and 3 bases, there was a span of 6 bases. As DNA, the CDR3 is TGTGCCAGCAGCTTAGTAGAGGACACTGAAGCTTTCTTT. Translated: CASSLVEDTEAFF.

This clone was seen a handful of times. The chain is built from TRBV5-1 and TRBJ1-6; TRBD1 might be the D (6 bases). With 2 bases removed from V and 9 bases from J, the gap between germline ends came to 12 bases. This CDR3 has 14 residues. The germline V gene has CDR1 SGHRS and CDR2 YFSETQ. This CDR3 reads CASSLGGVISPLHF. The CDR3 bases are TGCGCCAGCAGCTTAGGGGGGGTGATTTCACCCCTCCACTTT. The whole variable domain, filled in from reference TRBV5-1 and TRBJ1-6, reads KAGVTQTPRYLIKTRGQQVTLSCSPISGHRSVSWYQQTPGQGLQFLFEYFSETQRNKGNFPGRFSGRQFSNSRSEMNVSTLELGDSALYLCASSLGGVISPLHFGNGTRLTVT.

The CDR3 is CASSSGTGSSYEQYF. In DNA, the CDR3 is TGTGCCAGCAGTTCCGGGACAGGGAGCTCCTACGAGCAGTACTTC. The chain joins TRBV6-6 to TRBJ2-7, with 9 bases lining up with TRBD1. The CDR3 consists of 15 residues. V lost 4 bases, J lost 0 bases, and 4 bases stayed unmatched. The germline V gene has CDR1 MNHNY and CDR2 SVGAGI (reference sequence).

This clone was picked up a small number of times. The rearrangement links TRBV6-5 to TRBJ1-6, with D perhaps TRBD1 (5 bases). V gave up 4 bases and J gave up 8 bases, with 9 bases separating them. Germline V gene lookup returns CDR1 MNHEY and CDR2 SVGAGI. The CDR3 contains 13 residues. Here the CDR3 reads CASSSGRHSPLHF. The DNA for the CDR3 is TGTGCCAGCAGTTCAGGGAGGCATTCACCCCTCCACTTT.

The CDR3 spells CASSQSHRGSNQPQHF. The CDR3 nucleotides are TGCGCCAGCAGCCAATCCCACAGGGGTAGCAATCAGCCCCAGCATTTT. This chain connects TRBV4-1 to TRBJ1-5; 7 bases match TRBD1. Unmatched junction bases numbered 4, after V lost 2 bases and J lost 0 bases. Per the germline V gene, CDR1 is MGHRA and CDR2 is YSYEKL. This CDR3 contains 16 residues.

With regard to this clone: The junction departs from the called germline gene at one end, perhaps through a read error. The chain carries TRBV5-1 and TRBJ2-7; 7 bases line up with TRBD1. CDR3 length: 15 amino acids. The germline V gene encodes CDR1 SGHRS and CDR2 YFSETQ. The CDR3 sequence is CAGSLLAGGSYEQYF. In nucleotides, the CDR3 is TGCGCCGGCAGCTTGCTGGCAGGGGGCTCCTACGAGCAGTACTTC.

The CDR3 loop is CAWSRDSNEKLFF. The DNA of the CDR3 is TGTGCCTGGAGTAGAGACAGTAATGAAAAACTGTTTTTT. The chain uses TRBV30 and TRBJ1-4; perhaps TRBD1 as D (5 bases). This CDR3 contains 13 residues. Germline-derived CDR1 and CDR2 are GTSNPN and SVGIG (reference sequence). The ends were cut back, 2 bases at V and 4 bases at J, with 8 bases in the middle.

The chain carries TRBV18 and TRBJ1-1; 8 bases map to TRBD1. CDR3 length: 16 residues. Germline assignment: CDR1 KGHSH and CDR2 LQKENI. Unmatched junction bases numbered 5, after V lost 2 bases and J lost 0 bases. Here the CDR3 DNA reads TGTGCCAGCTCACCAATGGGGACAGGAATGAACACTGAAGCTTTCTTT. This gives the protein CASSPMGTGMNTEAFF. The entire variable domain, with the rest obtained from reference TRBV18 and TRBJ1-1, is as follows: NAGVMQNPRHLVRRRGQEARLRCSPMKGHSHVYWYRQLPEEGLKFMVYLQKENIIDESGMPKERFSAEFPKEGPSILRIQQVVRGDSAAYFCASSPMGTGMNTEAFFGQGTRLTVV.

The chain employs TRBV14 and TRBJ2-7, with D perhaps TRBD1 (7 bases). The V gene lost 4 bases and the J gene lost 4 bases, with 11 bases spanning the gap. Germline V gene sequence: CDR1 SGHDN, CDR2 FVKESK. The CDR3 sequence is 13 residues long. DNA for the CDR3: TGTGCCAGCAGCCTCCAGGGGGGATACGAGCAGTACTTC. Its translation: CASSLQGGYEQYF.

V gene TRBV30 combines with J gene TRBJ1-3; no clear D. V was shortened by 1 base and J by 0 bases, with 10 bases between the two germline ends. The CDR3 is made up of 15 amino acids. The V gene's germline CDR1 is GTSNPN and CDR2 SVGIG (reference sequence). The CDR3 protein is CAWSGARHSGNTIYF. CDR3 coding DNA: TGTGCCTGGAGTGGGGCCAGGCACTCTGGAAACACCATATATTTT.

This chain joins TRBV11-3 and TRBJ1-1; D possibly corresponds to TRBD1 (6 bases). The V gene lost 5 bases and the J gene lost 5 bases, with 15 bases spanning the gap. This CDR3 spans 14 amino acids. CDR1 is SGHNT, CDR2 YENEEA, per germline. The CDR3, as DNA: TGTGCCAGCAGCAGAGGGGGTGTAGGGACTGAAGCTTTCTTT. Its protein is CASSRGGVGTEAFF.

The chain combines TRBV6-5 with TRBJ2-3, with TRBD1 identical over 10 bases. The junction had 4 bases not matched to a gene; V was cut back by 6 bases and J by 4 bases. This CDR3 has 14 amino acids. CDR1 is MNHEY, CDR2 SVGAGI, per germline. CDR3 amino acids: CASRRQGASDTQYF. The CDR3 nucleotides are TGTGCCAGCAGGCGACAGGGGGCTTCAGATACGCAGTATTTT.

The rearrangement uses TRBV4-1 and TRBJ1-1; D remains unclear. V lost 0 bases to trimming and J lost 5 bases, with 10 bases between them. CDR1 and CDR2 from the germline V gene are MGHRA and YSYEKL. This CDR3 is built from 14 residues. The chain's CDR3 is CASSQDGRRTEAFF. CDR3 DNA: TGCGCCAGCAGCCAAGATGGTCGTAGAACTGAAGCTTTCTTT.

This chain joins TRBV9 and TRBJ2-3; the match to TRBD1 covers 8 bases. Germline values: CDR1 SGDLS, CDR2 YYNGEE. The CDR3 runs to 16 residues. The ends lost 3 bases at V and 3 bases at J; junction bases unmatched: 9. CDR3 loop: CASSAPLQGGTDTQYF. In DNA form, the CDR3 reads TGTGCCAGCAGCGCACCTCTACAGGGGGGTACAGATACGCAGTATTTT.

J is TRBJ2-1 and V is TRBV7-3, with 12 bases that match TRBD2. V shed 4 bases and J 0 bases; nucleotides not matched to a gene: 16. The V gene's germline CDR1 is SGHTA and CDR2 FQGTGA. The CDR3 is 21 amino acids. The CDR3 reads CASSSPTSGGPGLGSYNEQFF. Written as DNA, the CDR3 is TGTGCCAGCAGCTCTCCGACTAGCGGGGGCCCGGGTCTGGGCTCCTACAATGAGCAGTTCTTC.

The V gene is TRBV18, the J gene TRBJ2-1; 9 bases are a match to TRBD1. The CDR3 runs 18 residues. CDR1 is KGHSH, CDR2 LQKENI, per germline. V lost 2 bases to trimming and J lost 5 bases; unmatched junction nucleotides: 13. The CDR3 region is CASSPLDRGAPLDNEQFF. The CDR3 DNA reads TGTGCCAGCTCACCATTGGACAGGGGCGCCCCTTTGGACAATGAGCAGTTCTTC.

The rearrangement joins TRBV7-2 to TRBJ2-3, with 11 bases lining up with TRBD2. The CDR3 runs 16 residues. Germline CDR1 reads SGHTA; CDR2 reads FQGNSA. Trimming cost V 4 bases and J 8 bases; bases outside gene matches: 11. DNA of the CDR3: TGTGCCAGCAGCTCATTGGGACTAGCGGCCCCCGGTACGCAGTATTTT. Its translation is CASSSLGLAAPGTQYF. The variable domain in full, completed from reference TRBV7-2 and TRBJ2-3, reads GAGVSQSPSNKVTEKGKDVELRCDPISGHTALYWYRQSLGQGLEFLIYFQGNSAPDKSGLPSDRFSAERTGGSVSTLTIQRTQQEDSAVYLCASSSLGLAAPGTQYFGPGTRLTVL.

This clone was detected a few times. This sample also contains other DNA sequences that code for the same CDR3. This chain links TRBV7-9 with TRBJ2-7; TRBD1 is a possible D gene (6 bases). The germline V gene has CDR1 SEHNR and CDR2 FQNEAQ (reference sequence). The CDR3 spans 13 residues. V was shortened by 5 bases and J by 3 bases, with 11 bases between the two germline ends. CDR3 DNA sequence: TGTGCCAGCAGCCGTGACAGGTACTACGAGCAGTACTTC. It yields the protein CASSRDRYYEQYF.

The chain is built from TRBV6-6 and TRBJ2-1, with 10 bases matching TRBD2. CDR3 length: 15 residues. After removal of 5 bases from V and 6 bases from J, the junction contained 7 bases not matched to a gene. From germline, CDR1 is MNHNY and CDR2 SVGAGI (reference sequence). The CDR3 sequence is CASSPGTSVGNEQFF. CDR3 sequence (DNA): TGTGCCAGCAGTCCCGGGACTAGCGTAGGCAATGAGCAGTTCTTC.

This clone has a single count. The V gene is TRBV4-2, the J gene TRBJ2-2, with D uncertain. The germline gives CDR1 LGHNA, CDR2 YNFKEQ. Trimming took 5 bases from V and 3 from J, leaving 13 bases between them. The CDR3 sequence is 15 residues long. In DNA form, the CDR3 reads TGTGCCAGCAGCACCCGACGGGTGGACACCGGGGAGCTGTTTTTT. It is translated as CASSTRRVDTGELFF.